The 29 T cell receptor beta chains below come from one sample, sequenced in a study of a mutant IDH1 vaccine in newly diagnosed glioma. Their cognate antigens are unknown. Sequencing was performed with immunoSEQ multiplex PCR; in TCRdb, only in-frame clones are kept and a portion is missing. The sample holds about 36,000 clones, 81% seen once. Noted time point: week 5, during vaccination. Each dose delivered 300 ug of mutant IDH1 20-mer peptide subcutaneously with imiquimod. This sample comprised PBMCs, obtained from a glioma patient whose treatment included an IDH1 peptide vaccine. These receptors were obtained from a man between 45 and 60 years old with glioma.

V usage is TRBV4-3 and J usage is TRBJ1-1; D is perhaps TRBD1 (5 bases). The CDR3 totals 15 residues. Germline-derived CDR1 and CDR2 are LGHNA and YSLEER. Trimming removed 0 bases at V and 5 bases at J, with 13 bases between. CDR3 in amino acids: CASSQEAGGTTEAFF. DNA of the CDR3: TGCGCCAGCAGCCAAGAGGCTGGAGGGACGACTGAAGCTTTCTTT.

This clone was observed a single time. The V and J genes are TRBV4-3 and TRBJ2-7, with D perhaps TRBD2 (7 bases). This CDR3 has 15 amino acids. Trimming cost V 1 base and J 6 bases, with 16 bases left between them. Germline lookup yields CDR1 LGHNA and CDR2 YSLEER. The CDR3 DNA sequence: TGCGCCAGCAGCCAAGGTACAGGGAGGGGTATCGAGCAGTACTTC. Residues: CASSQGTGRGIEQYF.

This clone was seen only once. This chain connects TRBV7-9 to TRBJ2-3; no reliable D call. The CDR3 consists of 11 residues. Germline values: CDR1 SEHNR, CDR2 FQNEAQ (reference sequence). Between the trimmed V and J ends, which lost 5 bases and 5 bases, there was a span of 5 bases. In DNA form, the CDR3 reads TGTGCCAGCAGCCAGAGAGATACGCAGTATTTT. Protein product: CASSQRDTQYF.

The chain combines TRBV9 with TRBJ2-7; 10 bases are a match to TRBD2. The germline V gene has CDR1 SGDLS and CDR2 YYNGEE. The CDR3 runs to 18 residues. V was clipped by 0 bases and J by 3 bases; unmatched bases: 12. CDR3 region: CASSVGTLAGAKIYEQYF. Here the CDR3 DNA reads TGTGCCAGCAGCGTAGGGACCCTAGCGGGAGCCAAGATCTACGAGCAGTACTTC.

The chain has TRBV28 and TRBJ1-1; the D is unclear. Germline V gene data show CDR1 as MDHEN and CDR2 as SYDVKM. The V end lost 2 bases, the J end lost 1 base, and 5 bases lay between the germline ends. This CDR3 comprises 13 residues. The CDR3 DNA reads as TGTGCCAGCAGTTTACAAAAGAACACTGAAGCTTTCTTT. Residues: CASSLQKNTEAFF.

V and J are TRBV6-1 and TRBJ2-7, with TRBD1 identical over 8 bases. Germline V gives CDR1 MNHNS, CDR2 SASEGT. This CDR3 comprises 13 residues. After removal of 7 bases from V and 1 base from J, the junction contained 3 bases not matched to a gene. The CDR3 DNA sequence: TGTGCCAGCATCTGGGACAGGTCCTACGAGCAGTACTTC. It specifies CASIWDRSYEQYF.

The J gene is TRBJ2-3, the V gene TRBV15, with a tentative D call TRBD2 (5 bases). This CDR3 spans 14 amino acids. Germline V lookup: CDR1 LNHNV, CDR2 YYDKDF (reference sequence). V was clipped by 5 bases and J by 3 bases, with 12 bases between them. The CDR3 here is CATSWEGSTDTQYF. CDR3 nucleotides: TGTGCCACCAGCTGGGAAGGGAGTACAGATACGCAGTATTTT.

The chain employs TRBV27 and TRBJ2-2; 11 positions match TRBD2. Germline V gives CDR1 MNHEY, CDR2 SMNVEV (reference sequence). CDR3 length equals 18 residues. The ends lost 4 bases at V and 0 bases at J; junction bases unmatched: 7. CDR3 protein: CASSSLAGGTANTGELFF. In DNA form, the CDR3 reads TGTGCCAGCAGTTCCCTAGCGGGGGGCACCGCGAACACCGGGGAGCTGTTTTTT.

This clone was observed once. The rearrangement joins TRBV6-1 to TRBJ2-2; tentatively, D is TRBD1 or TRBD2 (5 bases each). CDR3 length: 14 residues. Germline V gene sequence: CDR1 MNHNS, CDR2 SASEGT. V lost 10 bases to trimming and J lost 6 bases, with 18 bases between them. The CDR3 nucleotides are TGTGCCATTAAGCCGGGACGGCTGGCCGGGGAGCTGTTTTTT. Translated: CAIKPGRLAGELFF.

The gene calls are TRBV15 and TRBJ1-3; D call uncertain. V shed 6 bases and J shed 4 bases, with 10 bases lying between them. Germline CDR1 is LNHNV and CDR2 is YYDKDF (reference sequence). The length of the CDR3 is 13 residues. This CDR3 is CATSSMSGNTIYF. For the CDR3, the DNA is TGTGCCACCAGTTCCATGTCCGGAAACACCATATATTTT.

The chain is built from TRBV15 and TRBJ1-1; tentatively, D is TRBD1 (6 bases). V lost 6 bases and J 4 bases, leaving 9 bases between the germline ends. The CDR3 is 12 amino acids. Germline CDR1 and CDR2: LNHNV and YYDKDF (reference sequence). The CDR3 nucleotides read TGTGCCACCAGAGCAGGGGTCACTGAAGCTTTCTTT. It yields the protein CATRAGVTEAFF.

This clone was observed a few times. The rearrangement uses TRBV19 and TRBJ1-1; 11 bases map to TRBD1. J lost 2 bases, V lost 7 bases, and 6 bases had no gene match. CDR1 and CDR2 (germline): LNHDA, SQIVND (reference sequence). The CDR3 extends over 15 amino acids. CDR3 nucleotides: TGTGCCAGTACGATCGGGACAGGGGGAAACACTGAAGCTTTCTTT. Amino acid sequence: CASTIGTGGNTEAFF. Drawing the rest from reference TRBV19 and TRBJ1-1, the complete variable domain is DGGITQSPKYLFRKEGQNVTLSCEQNLNHDAMYWYRQDPGQGLRLIYYSQIVNDFQKGDIAEGYSVSREKKESFPLTVTSAQKNPTAFYLCASTIGTGGNTEAFFGQGTRLTVV.

As DNA, the CDR3 is TGTGCCAGCAGCGTAGACCCCCAAAGCTCCTACAATGAGCAGTTCTTC. Its translation: CASSVDPQSSYNEQFF. V and J are TRBV9 and TRBJ2-1; D is ambiguous. The CDR3 consists of 16 residues. CDR1 is SGDLS, CDR2 YYNGEE, per germline. Trimming removed 0 bases at V and 0 bases at J, with 10 bases between.

The rearrangement uses TRBV7-8 and TRBJ2-7; 9 bases are shared with TRBD1. The CDR3 is 17 residues long. With 1 base clipped from V and 2 bases from J, the junction kept 9 bases outside the gene matches. Germline loops: CDR1 SGHVS, CDR2 FQNEAQ. CDR3 in amino acids: CASSLGPAGTGPYEQYF. As DNA, the CDR3 is TGTGCCAGCAGCTTAGGGCCCGCCGGGACAGGGCCCTACGAGCAGTACTTC.

This clone was counted a few times. The V gene is TRBV28, the J gene TRBJ2-7; 7 positions match TRBD1. J lost 0 bases, V lost 6 bases, and 5 bases had no gene match. Germline V gives CDR1 MDHEN, CDR2 SYDVKM. The CDR3 has 14 residues. In DNA form, the CDR3 reads TGTGCCAGCAGAAACAGGGACAGCTCCTACGAGCAGTACTTC. Its translation is CASRNRDSSYEQYF.

CDR3 amino acids: CASSIGANSYNEQFF. CDR3 in DNA: TGTGCCAGTAGTATTGGGGCGAACTCCTACAATGAGCAGTTCTTC. The chain carries TRBV19 and TRBJ2-1; tentatively, D is TRBD1 (5 bases). Germline lookup yields CDR1 LNHDA and CDR2 SQIVND (reference sequence). The CDR3 is 15 residues long. The V gene lost 3 bases and the J gene lost 0 bases, with 9 bases spanning the gap. Using reference TRBV19 and TRBJ2-1 for the parts outside the CDR3, the full variable domain is DGGITQSPKYLFRKEGQNVTLSCEQNLNHDAMYWYRQDPGQGLRLIYYSQIVNDFQKGDIAEGYSVSREKKESFPLTVTSAQKNPTAFYLCASSIGANSYNEQFFGPGTRLTVL.

Regarding this clone: This sample includes further DNA sequences coding for the same CDR3. The chain employs TRBV15 and TRBJ1-2; D call uncertain. V was clipped by 0 bases and J by 6 bases, with 8 bases between them. The CDR3 totals 13 residues. Germline CDR1 LNHNV, CDR2 YYDKDF (reference sequence). The CDR3 DNA is TGTGCCACCAGCAGAGAAGAAGGAGATGGCTACACCTTC. Amino acids: CATSREEGDGYTF.

The rearrangement uses TRBV6-4 and TRBJ1-4, with 7 bases lining up with TRBD1. J lost 6 bases, V lost 3 bases, and 7 bases had no gene match. Germline-derived CDR1 and CDR2 are MRHNA and SNTAGT. CDR3 size: 15 residues. The DNA for the CDR3 is TGTGCCAGCAGTGAGCAGCCAGGGGGGTATGAAAAACTGTTTTTT. It codes for CASSEQPGGYEKLFF.

The genes are TRBV5-4 and TRBJ1-1, with D perhaps TRBD1 (5 bases). Germline V CDR1 and CDR2: SGHNT, YYREEE (reference sequence). The V and J ends lost 4 bases and 2 bases respectively, with 15 bases between them. This CDR3 spans 15 amino acids. CDR3 protein: CASSKQRGLNTEAFF. DNA of the CDR3: TGTGCCAGCAGCAAACAAAGGGGACTCAACACTGAAGCTTTCTTT.

The chain carries TRBV19 and TRBJ2-5; possibly TRBD1 or TRBD2 for D (5 bases each). In germline, CDR1 is LNHDA, CDR2 SQIVND (reference sequence). This CDR3 comprises 16 residues. V was clipped by 3 bases and J by 2 bases, with 16 bases between them. The CDR3 DNA follows: TGTGCCAGTAGTATGGGTAGGGGACCCCAACAAGAGACCCAGTACTTC. It yields the protein CASSMGRGPQQETQYF.

The gene calls are TRBV11-1 and TRBJ1-4; D is ambiguous. With 6 bases removed from V and 2 bases from J, the gap between germline ends came to 10 bases. The CDR3 length is 14 residues. Germline CDR1 reads SGHAT; CDR2 reads FQDESV (reference sequence). The CDR3 sequence is CASSPLATNEKLFF. The DNA for the CDR3 is TGTGCCAGCAGTCCGCTCGCGACTAATGAAAAACTGTTTTTT.

This chain links TRBV5-8 with TRBJ1-5; D unresolved. V shed 0 bases and J shed 0 bases, with 13 bases lying between them. The CDR3 loop spans 17 amino acids. Looked up from germline, CDR1 is SGHTS and CDR2 is YDEGEE. CDR3 amino acids: CASSLDPGDYSNQPQHF. As DNA, the CDR3 is TGTGCCAGCAGCTTGGATCCAGGAGATTATAGCAATCAGCCCCAGCATTTT.

In this sample, this clone turned up a few times. The chain recombines TRBV10-3 with TRBJ1-1; D is undetermined. This CDR3 comprises 12 residues. V lost 6 bases, J lost 1 base, and 6 bases lay in between. CDR1 is ENHRY, CDR2 SYGVKD, per germline. Here the CDR3 reads CAISKENTEAFF. The CDR3 bases are TGTGCCATCAGCAAAGAGAACACTGAAGCTTTCTTT.

The V gene is TRBV5-1, the J gene TRBJ2-2; 8 nucleotides match TRBD1. CDR3 length: 14 residues. The V gene end was trimmed by 5 bases and the J gene end by 5 bases; junction bases not matched to a gene: 5. Germline V gene data show CDR1 as SGHRS and CDR2 as YFSETQ. The CDR3, as DNA: TGCGCCAGCAGATCACAGGGGGAGACCGGGGAGCTGTTTTTT. This encodes CASRSQGETGELFF.

The chain has TRBV5-6 and TRBJ2-7; tentative D call: TRBD2 (6 bases). This CDR3 is 14 amino acids long. Trimming removed 4 bases at V and 2 bases at J, with 13 bases between. Germline V gives CDR1 SGHDT, CDR2 YYEEEE. DNA of the CDR3: TGTGCCAGCAGCCGCGTGGAGGGTCCCTACGAGCAGTACTTC. Its translation: CASSRVEGPYEQYF.

The chain joins TRBV7-2 to TRBJ2-1; TRBD2 agrees at 16 bases. J lost 12 bases, V lost 5 bases, and 7 bases had no gene match. This CDR3 has 15 amino acids. CDR1 and CDR2 (germline): SGHTA, FQGNSA. The CDR3 region is CASSPPGLAGGGQFF. CDR3 in DNA: TGTGCCAGCAGCCCCCCGGGACTAGCGGGAGGGGGGCAGTTCTTC.

This chain links TRBV5-1 with TRBJ2-1; TRBD2 matches at 7 bases. The CDR3 is made up of 16 amino acids. Germline CDR1 is SGHRS and CDR2 is YFSETQ. Trimming took 0 bases from V and 2 from J; bases not matched to a gene: 5. The CDR3 loop reads CASSLEGREPYNEQFF. DNA for the CDR3: TGCGCCAGCAGCTTGGAGGGGCGGGAGCCCTACAATGAGCAGTTCTTC.

The gene calls are TRBV5-1 and TRBJ2-4; tentative D call: TRBD1 (5 bases). Germline V gene lookup returns CDR1 SGHRS and CDR2 YFSETQ. CDR3 size: 14 residues. V was pared by 4 bases and J by 4 bases, with 12 bases between. The CDR3 sequence is CASSPDRQKNIQYF. The CDR3 nucleotides are TGCGCCAGCAGCCCGGACCGACAGAAAAACATTCAGTACTTC. The entire variable domain, with the rest obtained from reference TRBV5-1 and TRBJ2-4, is as follows: KAGVTQTPRYLIKTRGQQVTLSCSPISGHRSVSWYQQTPGQGLQFLFEYFSETQRNKGNFPGRFSGRQFSNSRSEMNVSTLELGDSALYLCASSPDRQKNIQYFGAGTRLSVL.

The chain carries TRBV13 and TRBJ2-7; D gene ambiguous. In germline, CDR1 is PRHDT, CDR2 FYEKMQ (reference sequence). The V and J ends lost 2 bases and 2 bases respectively, with 13 bases between them. There are 15 residues in the CDR3. CDR3 sequence (DNA): TGTGCCAGCAGCTTACAATCGACGCCGCCCTACGAGCAGTACTTC. Its translation is CASSLQSTPPYEQYF.